This entry is about one TCR beta chain. There is no known antigen for this receptor. One end of the junction is discordant with germline, which a read error may explain. The label giving this sample's time point can be read as: baseline before first vaccination. Vaccinee samples were obtained from the UK trials COV001 and COV002, which included a single-blind randomized controlled phase 2/3 trial of AZD1222 (ChAdOx1 nCoV-19) in healthy adults. For TCRbeta chain sequencing, PBMC samples were collected from trial participants at day 0 and at day 28 after the second dose. The CDR3 regions of human TCRbeta chains were analyzed by immunosequencing. From the authors' description of their analysis: TCRs in the repertoires were matched against a reference library of SARS-CoV-2-specific TCRs that had been generated with the MIRA antigen-specificity platform. Breadth was defined as the fraction of unique TCRs that were SARS-CoV-2-associated. Depth was defined as the fraction of total T cells that were SARS-CoV-2-associated. Using the MIRA data, each spike-specific TCR was assigned both to the spike region to which the TCR was reactive and to a CD4 or CD8 class. Log10-transformed breadth and depth values were compared by one-way ANOVA with Sidak's multiple comparisons tests. TCRdb retrieved this table from immuneACCESS and kept in-frame rearrangements only. Not all clones are present; in checked studies, unresolved V genes account for under half, and no reason is known for the remainder. V, J and clone size derive from that table, while D and trimming were established from the DNA sequence. The sample yields some 120,000 clones; 80% to 90% were counted once. The ten largest account for 9.4% of the sample.

The entry originates in a study of T cell responses to AZD1222 COVID-19 vaccine listed by TCRdb under 2021. About the investigation overall: AZD1222 recipients with second doses at about 4 weeks or about 12 weeks were pooled, because spike-specific TCR depth and breadth did not differ between schedules. TCR sequencing covered roughly 230 trial participants: 200 to 220 given two doses of AZD1222 and some 25 given two doses of MenACWY control vaccine. Trial participants were enrolled into age subgroups of 18-55, 56-69 and 70-plus years, which contained roughly 150, 30 and 60 TCR-sequenced participants, respectively. Results and caveats for the whole study, not just this receptor: Conclusions about previously exposed vaccinees are limited, since just 6 or 7 AZD1222 recipients were seropositive for SARS-CoV-2 at baseline. Most participants were white British and females outnumbered males, and the authors suggested that clonal diversity may have been underestimated. In the small 56-69-year group, the increase in depth fell short of significance, most likely because of low power. A significant rise in spike-specific TCR breadth and depth was observed after two AZD1222 doses relative to day 0 and relative to MenACWY recipients. No day 14 peak-response samples were available, so repertoires were characterized only after the peak T cell response. Reportedly, close to half of the unique spike-specific TCRs recognized epitopes lying outside the regions that are mutated in the B.1.351 and B.1.1.7 variants. Vaccine-associated CD4 TCRs spanned the whole spike protein, with dominant responses in regions 160-218 and 743-854.

The CDR3 goes from the cysteine to the phenylalanine over 14 residues. Just CDR3 DNA is preserved here, 42 bases in frame from base 1. From a lookup of the germline V gene (reference sequence), CDR1 and CDR2 are LNHDA and SQIVND. This material consisted of peripheral blood, taken on day 0 of AZD1222 vaccination. The rearrangement joined TRBV19 to TRBJ2-2; TRBD2 could be the D gene, as 6 bases match. The receptor comes from an adult in good health. The DNA sequence is given as TGTGCCAGTAGCATAGCGGCTAACACCGGGGAGCTGTTTTTT. This gives the protein CASSIAANTGELFF. The CDR3, completed at both ends by the reference TRBV19 and TRBJ2-2 genes, gives the full variable domain DGGITQSPKYLFRKEGQNVTLSCEQNLNHDAMYWYRQDPGQGLRLIYYSQIVNDFQKGDIAEGYSVSREKKESFPLTVTSAQKNPTAFYLCASSIAANTGELFFGEGSRLTVL.